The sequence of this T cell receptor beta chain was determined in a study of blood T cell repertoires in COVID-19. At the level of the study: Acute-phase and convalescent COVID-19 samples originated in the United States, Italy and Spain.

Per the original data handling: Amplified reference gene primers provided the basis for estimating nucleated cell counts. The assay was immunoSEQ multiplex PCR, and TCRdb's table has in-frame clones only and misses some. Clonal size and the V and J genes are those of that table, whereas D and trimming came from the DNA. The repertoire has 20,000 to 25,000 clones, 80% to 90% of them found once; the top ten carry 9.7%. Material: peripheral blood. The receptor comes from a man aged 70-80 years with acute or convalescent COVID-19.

The CDR3 coding sequence is TGTGCCAGCAGCCAAGGGAGGATGTACTATGGCTACACCTTC. Translated, it gives CASSQGRMYYGYTF. This chain connects TRBV14 to TRBJ1-2; no reliable D call. The CDR3 runs to 14 residues. Trimming removed 1 base at V and 3 bases at J, with 9 bases between. Germline CDR1 SGHDN, CDR2 FVKESK.